The entry below gives a single T cell receptor beta chain sequence along with its context. Unmatched junction bases numbered 5, after V lost 6 bases and J lost 4 bases. The CDR3 is 13 amino acids. Germline CDR1 reads MNHNY; CDR2 reads SVGAGI (reference sequence). This entry comes from a study of cytomegalovirus exposure and HLA in healthy donors. The assay was immunoSEQ multiplex PCR, and TCRdb's table has in-frame clones only and misses some. Of roughly 150,000 clones detected, 95% to 96% appear once; the ten largest clones hold more than 0.7%. The sample was PBMCs. The V and J genes are TRBV6-6 and TRBJ1-2; 7 bases fit TRBD1. This clonotype was obtained from a woman under 30 in good health and CMV-seronegative. CDR3 nucleotides: TGTGCCAGCAGCCTGGGACAGCCCTATGGCTACACCTTC. Encoded protein: CASSLGQPYGYTF.